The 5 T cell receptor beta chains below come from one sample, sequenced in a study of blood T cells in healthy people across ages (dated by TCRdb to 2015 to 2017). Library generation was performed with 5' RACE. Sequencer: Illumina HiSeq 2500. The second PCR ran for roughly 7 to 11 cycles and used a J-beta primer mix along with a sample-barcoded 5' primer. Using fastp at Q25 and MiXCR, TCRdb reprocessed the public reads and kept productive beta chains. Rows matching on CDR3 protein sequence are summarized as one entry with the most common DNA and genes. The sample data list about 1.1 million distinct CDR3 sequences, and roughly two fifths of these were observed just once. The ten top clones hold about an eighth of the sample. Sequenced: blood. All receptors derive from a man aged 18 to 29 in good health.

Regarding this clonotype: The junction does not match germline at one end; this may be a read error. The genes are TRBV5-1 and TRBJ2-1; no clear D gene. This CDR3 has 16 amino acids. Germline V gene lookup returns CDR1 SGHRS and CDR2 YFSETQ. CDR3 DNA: TGCACCAGCAGCTTGGCCTTGTGGCTAGAACACAATGAGCAGTTCTTC. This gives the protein CTSSLALWLEHNEQFF.

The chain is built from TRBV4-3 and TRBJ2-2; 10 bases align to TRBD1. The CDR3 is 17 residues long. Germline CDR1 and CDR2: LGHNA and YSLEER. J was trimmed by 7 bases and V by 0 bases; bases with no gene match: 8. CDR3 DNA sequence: TGCGCCAGCAGCCAAGATGGGACAGGGGTGGACGGCGGGGAGCTGTTTTTT. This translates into CASSQDGTGVDGGELFF.

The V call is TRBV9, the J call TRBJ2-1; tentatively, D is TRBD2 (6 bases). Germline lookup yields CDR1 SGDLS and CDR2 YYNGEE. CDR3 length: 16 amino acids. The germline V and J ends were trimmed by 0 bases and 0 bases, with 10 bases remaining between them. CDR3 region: CASSVVGGSSYNEQFF. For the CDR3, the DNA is TGTGCCAGCAGCGTAGTTGGGGGGAGCTCCTACAATGAGCAGTTCTTC.

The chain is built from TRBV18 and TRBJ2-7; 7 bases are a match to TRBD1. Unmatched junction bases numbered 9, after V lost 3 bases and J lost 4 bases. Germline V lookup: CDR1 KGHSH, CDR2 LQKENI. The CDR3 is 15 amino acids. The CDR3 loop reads CASSPKSGQTYEQYF. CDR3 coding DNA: TGTGCCAGCTCACCGAAATCGGGACAGACTTACGAGCAGTACTTC.

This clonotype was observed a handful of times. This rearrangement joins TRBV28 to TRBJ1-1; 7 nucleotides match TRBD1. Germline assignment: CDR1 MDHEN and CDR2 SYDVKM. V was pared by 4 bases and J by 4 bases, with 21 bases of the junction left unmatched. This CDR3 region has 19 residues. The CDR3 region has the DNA TGTGCCAGCAGTTGGCCCGGAGGGTCCACAAACAGGGGTTTCACTGAAGCTTTCTTT. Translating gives CASSWPGGSTNRGFTEAFF. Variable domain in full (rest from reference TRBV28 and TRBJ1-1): DVKVTQSSRYLVKRTGEKVFLECVQDMDHENMFWYRQDPGLGLRLIYFSYDVKMKEKGDIPEGYSVSREKKERFSLILESASTNQTSMYLCASSWPGGSTNRGFTEAFFGQGTRLTVV.